The present T cell receptor beta chain was sequenced within a study of blood T cell repertoires in COVID-19. Turning to the study itself: Some COVID-19 samples were acute and others convalescent; all came from the United States, Italy and Spain. The cDNA or gDNA used as material had been derived from T cells, B-cell-depleted T cells, or PBMCs.

As processed by the authors: Amplified reference gene primers provided the basis for estimating nucleated cell counts. This table comes from immunoSEQ multiplex PCR, and its TCRdb copy is limited to in-frame clones, with some not included. V, J and clone size are taken as reported in that table, and D and trimming were inferred from the DNA itself. Counted here are approximately 100,000 clones, approximately 92% occurring once; the ten biggest clones make up about 34%. V was trimmed by 0 bases and J by 0 bases, leaving 6 bases between them. The germline CDR1 and CDR2 sequences are MNHEY and SVGAGI. This CDR3 contains 16 residues.

This receptor was obtained from a woman at least 80 years old with acute or convalescent COVID-19. The chain has TRBV6-5 and TRBJ2-6; no reliable D call. Specimen: peripheral blood. The DNA for the CDR3 is TGTGCCAGCAGTTACTCGGGCCTCTCTGGGGCCAACGTCCTGACTTTC. Amino acid sequence: CASSYSGLSGANVLTF.